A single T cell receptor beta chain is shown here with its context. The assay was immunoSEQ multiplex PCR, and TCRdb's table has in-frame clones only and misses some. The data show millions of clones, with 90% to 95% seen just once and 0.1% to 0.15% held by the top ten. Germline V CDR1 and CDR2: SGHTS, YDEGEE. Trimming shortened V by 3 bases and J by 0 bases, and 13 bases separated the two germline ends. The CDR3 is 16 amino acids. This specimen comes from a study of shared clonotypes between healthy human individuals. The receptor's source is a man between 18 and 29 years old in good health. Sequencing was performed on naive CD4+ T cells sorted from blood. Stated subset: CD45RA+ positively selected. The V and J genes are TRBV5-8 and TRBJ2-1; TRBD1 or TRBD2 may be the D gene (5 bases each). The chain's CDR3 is CASSWGIFGSYNEQFF. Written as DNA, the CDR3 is TGTGCCAGCAGCTGGGGGATCTTCGGCTCCTACAATGAGCAGTTCTTC.